This TCR beta chain was recovered during a study of T-cell reconstitution after alpha-beta-depleted transplantation in children. Study results and limitations: Among T cells one year after transplant, newly produced cells accounted for most counts and diversity.

Germline assignment: CDR1 SGHRS and CDR2 YFSETQ. This CDR3 region has 17 residues. The V end lost 4 bases, the J end lost 0 bases, and 16 bases lay between the germline ends. There are many counts of this clonotype. What it recognizes is unknown. Preparation of the TCRbeta library was carried out with unique molecular identifiers. TCRdb recomputed calls from the PCR reads with MiXCR, one row per CDR3 protein. The sample lists 200,000 or so distinct CDR3 sequences, about 7% occurring once. This chain uses TRBV5-1 with TRBJ2-2, with a tentative D call TRBD2 (5 bases). The clonotype was recovered from a boy aged 2 to 10 with acute lymphoblastic leukemia, due to receive a stem cell transplant. Sample: PBMCs, taken before TCRalphabeta/CD19-depleted stem cell transplant. The CDR3 spells CASSTGLGSANTGELFF. The CDR3 region has the DNA TGCGCCAGCAGCACCGGCCTGGGTAGCGCGAACACCGGGGAGCTGTTTTTT.